Below, one TCR beta chain is given with its context. What it binds is not known. The data originate from a study of cytomegalovirus exposure and HLA in healthy donors. Study-wide results and caveats: In a later analysis, HLA-C alleles had the fewest associated TCRs, DRB1 alleles the most. A later analysis linked a missense variant in DCLRE1C to the trimming of TCR beta V and J genes.

Use of 60 Vbeta and 13 Jbeta primers characterized the PCR. The data were produced by immunoSEQ multiplex PCR, yet TCRdb's version contains in-frame clones alone and is incomplete. The sample carries some 200,000 clones, 75% to 85% recorded once. Trimming took off 10 bases at V and 2 bases at J, with 6 bases between the two ends. Per germline, CDR1 SNHLY and CDR2 FYNNEI. CDR3 length equals 12 residues. The sequence was obtained from a male donor in good health and CMV-seropositive. V and J are TRBV2 and TRBJ2-6, with a tentative D call TRBD1 (6 bases). Input material: PBMCs. This chain's CDR3 is CATGAGANVLTF. DNA for the CDR3: TGTGCCACAGGGGCTGGGGCCAACGTCCTGACTTTC. Using reference TRBV2 and TRBJ2-6 for the parts outside the CDR3, the full variable domain is EPEVTQTPSHQVTQMGQEVILRCVPISNHLYFYWYRQILGQKVEFLVSFYNNEISEKSEIFDDQFSVERPDGSNFTLKIRSTKLEDSAMYFCATGAGANVLTFGAGSRLTVL.